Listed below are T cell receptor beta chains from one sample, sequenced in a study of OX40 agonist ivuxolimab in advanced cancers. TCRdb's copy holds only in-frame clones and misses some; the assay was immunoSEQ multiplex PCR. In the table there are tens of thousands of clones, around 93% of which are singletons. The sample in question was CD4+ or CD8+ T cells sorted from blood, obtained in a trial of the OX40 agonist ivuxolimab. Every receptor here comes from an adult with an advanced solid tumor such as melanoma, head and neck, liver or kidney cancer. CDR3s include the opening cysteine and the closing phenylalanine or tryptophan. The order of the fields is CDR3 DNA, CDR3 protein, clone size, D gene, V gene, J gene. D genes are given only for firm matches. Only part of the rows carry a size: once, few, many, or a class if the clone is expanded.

DNA: TGCGCCAGCAGCTTCGAGCGGGAGTGGGGCACCGGGGAGCTGTTTTTT; CDR3: CASSFEREWGTGELFF; size: .; D: TRBD2; V: TRBV5-1; J: TRBJ2-2
DNA: TGTGCCAGCTCACCAGGGGACCCGGCATATCAGCCCCAGCATTTT; CDR3: CASSPGDPAYQPQHF; size: once; D: .; V: TRBV18; J: TRBJ1-5
DNA: TGTGCCAGCAGCTGGGACAGGGCCTCTGGAAACACCATATATTTT; CDR3: CASSWDRASGNTIYF; size: .; D: TRBD1; V: TRBV5-4; J: TRBJ1-3
DNA: TGTGCCAGCAGTGAATTGGGCTGGCACTCGCAGTTCTTC; CDR3: CASSELGWHSQFF; size: .; D: .; V: TRBV25-1; J: TRBJ2-1
DNA: TGTGCCAGCAACGGCGGGAACTACGAGCAGTACTTC; CDR3: CASNGGNYEQYF; size: .; D: .; V: TRBV6-1; J: TRBJ2-7
DNA: TGTGCCATCAGTGATGGGACAGGGGCCCACTATGGCTACACCTTC; CDR3: CAISDGTGAHYGYTF; size: .; D: TRBD1; V: TRBV10-3; J: TRBJ1-2
DNA: TGTGCCAGTAGACTAGCGGGAATCTACAATGAGCAGTTCTTC; CDR3: CASRLAGIYNEQFF; size: .; D: TRBD2; V: TRBV19; J: TRBJ2-1
DNA: TGTGCCAGCAGCTCCCCTGGGGGACCTAGCGGGAAAGATACGCAGTATTTT; CDR3: CASSSPGGPSGKDTQYF; size: once; D: TRBD2; V: TRBV7-6; J: TRBJ2-3
DNA: TGTGCCAGCAGTGAAATTCCGGGACAATCAGCGGCTTTATACGAGCAGTACTTC; CDR3: CASSEIPGQSAALYEQYF; size: .; D: .; V: TRBV6-1; J: TRBJ2-7
DNA: TGTGCCAGCAGGGGACTCGAAGGCAGGGGATTGAGAGAGACCCAGTACTTC; CDR3: CASRGLEGRGLRETQYF; size: .; D: .; V: TRBV11-3; J: TRBJ2-5
DNA: TGTGCCAGCAGCCCCGGGGCTCCTGGAAACACCATATATTTT; CDR3: CASSPGAPGNTIYF; size: .; D: .; V: TRBV7-9; J: TRBJ1-3
DNA: TGTGCCAGCAGCGTAGACGCAACAGATACGCAGTATTTT; CDR3: CASSVDATDTQYF; size: .; D: .; V: TRBV9; J: TRBJ2-3
DNA: TGTGCCAGCAGCTTAGATTTCACAGGGGGAACCGGGGAGCTGTTTTTT; CDR3: CASSLDFTGGTGELFF; size: .; D: TRBD1; V: TRBV11-2; J: TRBJ2-2
DNA: TGTGCCAGCAATTACGGGACGAGCACAGATACGCAGTATTTT; CDR3: CASNYGTSTDTQYF; size: .; D: .; V: TRBV11-2; J: TRBJ2-3
DNA: TGTGCCAGCAAAATTATCGGGACGGTTGGGGAGACCCAGTACTTC; CDR3: CASKIIGTVGETQYF; size: .; D: .; V: TRBV11-2; J: TRBJ2-5
DNA: TGTGCCAGCAGCTTGGGTAACAATGAGCAGTTCTTC; CDR3: CASSLGNNEQFF; size: .; D: .; V: TRBV7-8; J: TRBJ2-1
DNA: TGTGCCAGCAGTTACTCCAGCGGGAACCACAATGAGCAGTTCTTC; CDR3: CASSYSSGNHNEQFF; size: .; D: TRBD2; V: TRBV6-5; J: TRBJ2-1
DNA: TGTGCCAGCAGTGAAAGGGAGAACACTGAAGCTTTCTTT; CDR3: CASSERENTEAFF; size: few; D: .; V: TRBV2; J: TRBJ1-1
DNA: TGTGCCAGCAGCTTTAGTAGCTACGAGCAGTACTTC; CDR3: CASSFSSYEQYF; size: .; D: .; V: TRBV11-1; J: TRBJ2-7
DNA: TGTGCCAGCAGCTTAGTGCCCGGAGACAGGTTCTACGAGCAGTACTTC; CDR3: CASSLVPGDRFYEQYF; size: medium-sized; D: .; V: TRBV11-2; J: TRBJ2-7